A selection of T cell receptor beta chains follows, all from one sample in a study of T cell repertoires in cytomegalovirus infection. TCRdb passed the reads through MiXCR, listing each CDR3 protein once. Of fewer than 1,000,000 distinct CDR3 sequences listed, around a third are singletons. These receptors' antigens are unknown. The material was cultured CD8+ T cells from PBMCs, obtained from culture after CMV antigen stimulation. Receptors were obtained from a human donor in good health (CMV status not recorded). Some clones in this sample may be carry-over from other donors' samples. Each CDR3 is given with its conserved first and last residue. The D gene is left open where the match is weak. Only some rows state a clone size, as once, few, many or a class for expanded clones.

cdr3_nt cdr3_aa j_call v_call clone_size d_call
TGTGCCATCAGTGAGTCCCGCGGGGACTACAATGAGCAGTTCTTC CAISESRGDYNEQFF TRBJ2-1 TRBV10-3 . .
TGTGCCAGCAGTGAAGCTGACCTCAGGGGGCGCGGTCAAGAGACCCAGTACTTC CASSEADLRGRGQETQYF TRBJ2-5 TRBV2 . TRBD1
TGTGCCAGCGGCCAAGTTGGCCCCTCCTACGAGCAGTACTTC CASGQVGPSYEQYF TRBJ2-7 TRBV7-4 . .
TGTGCCACCAGTGGGGGAGGGATCGATACGCAGTATTTT CATSGGGIDTQYF TRBJ2-3 TRBV24-1 . TRBD2
TGTGCCAGTAGTATCCAGGGACTGAACACTGAAGCTTTCTTT CASSIQGLNTEAFF TRBJ1-1 TRBV19 few .
TGTGCCAGCAGTGAGCGGACTAGCGGGGGGGCCGTTGAGCAGTTCTTC CASSERTSGGAVEQFF TRBJ2-1 TRBV2 . TRBD2
TGCAGTGCTCCGACAGAGGGAGTATTACAGCCCCAGCATTTT CSAPTEGVLQPQHF TRBJ1-5 TRBV20-1 . .
TGTGCCAGTAGTATATTTGGGGTGGCTCGGAGCAATCAGCCCCAGCATTTT CASSIFGVARSNQPQHF TRBJ1-5 TRBV19 . .
TGCGCCAGCAGCCAAGGCTACAGGGGATTCTACAATGAGCGGTTCTTC CASSQGYRGFYNERFF TRBJ2-1 TRBV4-3 . TRBD1
TGTGCCAGCATAGCCGCTTTCTTT CASIAAFF TRBJ1-1 TRBV2 . .
TGTGCCAGCAGCCAGATCGGGACAGAATACACTGAAGCTTTCTTT CASSQIGTEYTEAFF TRBJ1-1 TRBV7-6 . TRBD1
TGTGCCACCAGTGATTTATCAGGCCCGAGCAATCAGCCCCAGCATTTT CATSDLSGPSNQPQHF TRBJ1-5 TRBV24-1 . .
TGTGCCATCAGTGAGAGGGGGGGCCTCGACACCGGGGAGCTGTTTTTT CAISERGGLDTGELFF TRBJ2-2 TRBV10-3 . .
TGCGCCACCAGAGATGGACTGACCACTGAAGCTTTCTTT CATRDGLTTEAFF TRBJ1-1 TRBV5-1 . .
TGCAGTGCGGGGAGGGGGGCCTCCGGGGAGCTGTTTTTT CSAGRGASGELFF TRBJ2-2 TRBV20-1 . .
TGTGCCAGCAGTGGAGGAGACAGGGTTTTGGAGACCCAGTACTTC CASSGGDRVLETQYF TRBJ2-5 TRBV6-5 . TRBD1
TGTGCCAGCTCCGGGACTACCACAGATACGCAGTATTTT CASSGTTTDTQYF TRBJ2-3 TRBV7-9 . TRBD2
TGTGCCAGCAGTTTAAAGCGGGGGGGCCGTTACGAGCAGTACTTC CASSLKRGGRYEQYF TRBJ2-7 TRBV12-3/TRBV12-4 few TRBD2
TGTGCCAGCAGGGGGGGCTCCAACTATGGCTACACCTTC CASRGGSNYGYTF TRBJ1-2 TRBV7-2 many .
TGTGCCAGCAGTTTAAGTAGCGGGGAAGTTGGGAATGAGCAGTTCTTC CASSLSSGEVGNEQFF TRBJ2-1 TRBV27 few TRBD2
TGTGCCAGCAGTGAACTCCGGGGGAGAAACGAGCAGTACTTC CASSELRGRNEQYF TRBJ2-7 TRBV6-1 once .
TGTGCCAGCAGCCACGGACAGCTCTCCTACGAGCAGTACTTC CASSHGQLSYEQYF TRBJ2-7 TRBV7-9 . .
TGTGCCAGCAGCTTTCGGGGGAACATTCAGTACTTC CASSFRGNIQYF TRBJ2-4 TRBV5-6 . .
TGTGCCAGCACCCCGGACAGGGTTACCGGGGAGCTGTTTTTT CASTPDRVTGELFF TRBJ2-2 TRBV27 few TRBD1
TGTGCCAGCAGTCGGACAGGGACTCGGACTGAAGCTTTCTTT CASSRTGTRTEAFF TRBJ1-1 TRBV6-2/TRBV6-3 . TRBD1
TGCAGCCACCGAACAGGGGGCCGGGAGACCCAGTACTTC CSHRTGGRETQYF TRBJ2-5 TRBV20-1 . TRBD1
TGTGCCAGCAGCTTAGTACGACGGGGGGTCGGCTATGGCTACACCTTC CASSLVRRGVGYGYTF TRBJ1-2 TRBV11-2 few .
TGTGCCAGCAGTGAAGGCAGGGGTGGGTACAATGAGCAGTTCTTC CASSEGRGGYNEQFF TRBJ2-1 TRBV6-1 few .
TGTGCCAGTATCGAGGGGGCGGGTAGCTACACCTTC CASIEGAGSYTF TRBJ1-2 TRBV19 . TRBD1
TGTGCCAGCAGCGAACACGGACACTACAATGAGCAGTTCTTC CASSEHGHYNEQFF TRBJ2-1 TRBV7-9 many .
TGTGCCAGCAGTTTTTCAGCGGGGGGGCCCCCAGATACGCAGTATTTT CASSFSAGGPPDTQYF TRBJ2-3 TRBV12-3/TRBV12-4 . TRBD2
TGTGCCAGCAGCTTGGGGGGCCAGGTGCACACCAATGAGCAGTTCTTC CASSLGGQVHTNEQFF TRBJ2-1 TRBV5-6 . .
TGTGCCAGCAGTCAAGGACAGGGCCAAAACATTCAGTACTTC CASSQGQGQNIQYF TRBJ2-4 TRBV27 . TRBD1
TGTGTCAGCTCACCAACCGTAGCTACCCCATCTGGGGCCAACGTCCTGACTTTC CVSSPTVATPSGANVLTF TRBJ2-6 TRBV18 . .
TGTGCCAGCAGTTTATATGGGGCCGTGGACTATGGCTACACCTTC CASSLYGAVDYGYTF TRBJ1-2 TRBV27 . .
TGTGCCAGCAGCTTTGGGCAGGTTGGGGCCATGGATGGCTACACCTTC CASSFGQVGAMDGYTF TRBJ1-2 TRBV5-5 . .